A selection of T cell receptor beta chains follows, all from one sample in a study of early T cells in non-severe SARS-CoV-2 infection. MiXCR, run by TCRdb on the 5' RACE reads, gives a single entry per CDR3 protein. The sample yields about 50,000 distinct CDR3 sequences, about 9.3% seen once. Material for sequencing was whole blood. The source is an adult who was a healthcare worker with PCR-confirmed SARS-CoV-2 infection or an uninfected control (not recorded which). Each CDR3 is given with its conserved first and last residue. Fields, in order: CDR3 protein, J gene, V gene.

CASSSGQIQETQYF	TRBJ2-5	TRBV5-1
CASSYLADLGYNEQFF	TRBJ2-1	TRBV6-2/TRBV6-3
CASSFGTGIPYEQYF	TRBJ2-7	TRBV5-4
CASSLGSSGSYEQYF	TRBJ2-7	TRBV7-6
CASSLSGYVDQYF	TRBJ2-3	TRBV7-2
CASSDIQHSNEQFF	TRBJ2-1	TRBV9
CSVVLSTEAFF	TRBJ1-1	TRBV29-1
CASSKGQGGNIQYF	TRBJ2-4	TRBV4-1
CASSPSGRALGGELFF	TRBJ2-2	TRBV28
CASSLQGQGYGYTF	TRBJ1-2	TRBV27
CASSYDGINQPQHF	TRBJ1-5	TRBV5-1
CASRMGADRLNEQFF	TRBJ2-1	TRBV19
CASSLFRNYEQYF	TRBJ2-7	TRBV5-6
CASRAVEGTGELFF	TRBJ2-2	TRBV25-1
CASSWGLAGAYEQYF	TRBJ2-7	TRBV5-6
CSVPLGGTDTQYF	TRBJ2-3	TRBV29-1
CSARPGQAVSYEQYF	TRBJ2-7	TRBV20-1
CASSFRAEDEQFF	TRBJ2-1	TRBV5-1
CSADPRESSSYEQYF	TRBJ2-7	TRBV20-1
CASRSFHGAETQYF	TRBJ2-5	TRBV28
CASSLNGGRSNTGELFF	TRBJ2-2	TRBV7-3
CSTGTVLQTQYF	TRBJ2-5	TRBV29-1
CASSPLNTGELFF	TRBJ2-2	TRBV11-2
CASSATTGVGHF	TRBJ2-5	TRBV7-9
CASSPDRAQETQYF	TRBJ2-5	TRBV18
CASSPFGDNTGELFF	TRBJ2-2	TRBV11-3
CASSKQVHEQFF	TRBJ2-1	TRBV25-1